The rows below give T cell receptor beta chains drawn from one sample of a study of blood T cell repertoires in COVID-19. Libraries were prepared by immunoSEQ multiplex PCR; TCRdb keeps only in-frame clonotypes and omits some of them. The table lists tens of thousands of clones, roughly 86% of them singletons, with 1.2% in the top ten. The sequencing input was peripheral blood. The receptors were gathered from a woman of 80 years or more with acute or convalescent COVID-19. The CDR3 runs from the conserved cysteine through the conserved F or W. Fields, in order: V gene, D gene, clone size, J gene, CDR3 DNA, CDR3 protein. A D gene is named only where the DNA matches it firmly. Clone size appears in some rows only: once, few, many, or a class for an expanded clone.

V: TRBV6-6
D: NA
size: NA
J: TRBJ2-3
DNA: TGTGCCAGCAGTCGGATTCAGGGGTTGGGGGGGGCAGATACGCAGTATTTT
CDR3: CASSRIQGLGGADTQYF

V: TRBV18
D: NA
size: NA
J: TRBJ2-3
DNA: TGTGCCAGCTCACCGGGAGCCTCAACCTATACGCAGTATTTT
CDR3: CASSPGASTYTQYF

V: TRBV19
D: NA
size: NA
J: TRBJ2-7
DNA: TGTGCCAGTAGTCCTCTCCCCAGGGGTTCTTTCGGCGAGCAGTACTTC
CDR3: CASSPLPRGSFGEQYF

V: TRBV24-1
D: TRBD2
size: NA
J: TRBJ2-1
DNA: TGTGCCACCAGCAACCCTAGCGGGGCCATGGACAATGAGCAGTTCTTC
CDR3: CATSNPSGAMDNEQFF

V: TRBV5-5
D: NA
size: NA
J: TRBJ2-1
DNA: TGTGCCAGCAGCCTCCAGAGCCTAGCTTGGGATGAGCAGTTCTTC
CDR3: CASSLQSLAWDEQFF

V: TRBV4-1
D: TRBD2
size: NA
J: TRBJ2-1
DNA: TGCGCCAGCAGCCTCACTAGCGGGACTTACAATGAGCAGTTCTTC
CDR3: CASSLTSGTYNEQFF

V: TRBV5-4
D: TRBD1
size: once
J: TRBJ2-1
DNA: TGTGCCAGCAGCGCTCCCGGGACAGGGAAGAGCGATGAGCAGTTCTTC
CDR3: CASSAPGTGKSDEQFF

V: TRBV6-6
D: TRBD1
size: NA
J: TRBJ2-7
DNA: TGTGCCACCAGGGAAAGGGGGCGTTCCCCCGCAGGCGAGCAGTACTTC
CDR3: CATRERGRSPAGEQYF

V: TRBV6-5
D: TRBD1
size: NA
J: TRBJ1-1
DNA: TGTGCCAGCAGAGGCAGACAGGGTTTGAACACTGAAGCTTTCTTT
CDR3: CASRGRQGLNTEAFF

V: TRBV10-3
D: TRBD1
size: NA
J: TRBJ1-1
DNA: TGTGCCATCGCCCCGGGACAGGTAACTGAAGCTTTCTTT
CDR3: CAIAPGQVTEAFF

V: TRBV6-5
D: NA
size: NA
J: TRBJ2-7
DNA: TGTGCCAGCAGTTTCTCGGGGGAGGCCCGAAACGAGCAGTACTTC
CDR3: CASSFSGEARNEQYF

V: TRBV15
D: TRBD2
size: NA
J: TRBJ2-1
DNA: TGTGCCACCAACACTATAGCGGGCCTCTACAATGAGCAGTTCTTC
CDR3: CATNTIAGLYNEQFF

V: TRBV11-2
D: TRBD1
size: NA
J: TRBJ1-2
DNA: TGTGCCAGCAGCTTAGGGGGACAGGTGGACCTCACCTTC
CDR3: CASSLGGQVDLTF

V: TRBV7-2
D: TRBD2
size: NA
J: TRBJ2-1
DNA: TGTGCCAGCAGCCCTCGGGAGGGTGGCTCCTACAATGAGCAGTTCTTC
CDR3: CASSPREGGSYNEQFF

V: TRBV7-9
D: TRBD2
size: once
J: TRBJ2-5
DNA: TGTGCCAGCAGTCCCTCAGCGGGGGGAGAGACCCAGTACTTC
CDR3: CASSPSAGGETQYF

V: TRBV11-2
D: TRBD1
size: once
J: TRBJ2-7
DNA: TGTGCCAGCAGCTTGGGACAGAGCGTGAGGTCCTACGAGCAGTACTTC
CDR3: CASSLGQSVRSYEQYF

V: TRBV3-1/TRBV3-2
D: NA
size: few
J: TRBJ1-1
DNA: TGTGCCAGCAGGCGGCTGAACACTGAAGCTTTCTTT
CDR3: CASRRLNTEAFF

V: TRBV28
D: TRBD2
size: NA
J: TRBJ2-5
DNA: TGTGCCAGCAGTGGGACTAGCGGGAGTCAAGAGACCCAGTACTTC
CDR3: CASSGTSGSQETQYF

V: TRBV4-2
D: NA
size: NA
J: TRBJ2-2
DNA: TGTGCCAGTAGTCCCTCGAACACCGGGGAGCTGTTTTTT
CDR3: CASSPSNTGELFF

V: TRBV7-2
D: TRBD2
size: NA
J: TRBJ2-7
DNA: TGTGCCAGCAGCTTAGTATCTTCTGGGACTAGCAAGGGAAGCGAGCAGTACTTC
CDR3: CASSLVSSGTSKGSEQYF

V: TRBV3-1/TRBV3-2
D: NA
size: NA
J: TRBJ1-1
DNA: TGTGCCAGCAGCCAAGATATCGAGTTTACTGAAGCTTTCTTT
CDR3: CASSQDIEFTEAFF

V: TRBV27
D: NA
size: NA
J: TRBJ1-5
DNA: TGTGCCAGCAGTTTGGCACCGAGGAATCAGCCCCAGCATTTT
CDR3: CASSLAPRNQPQHF

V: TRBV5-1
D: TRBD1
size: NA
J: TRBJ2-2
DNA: TGCGCCAGCAGCTTGGGTCAGGGGGCACGAACCGGGGAGCTGTTTTTT
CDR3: CASSLGQGARTGELFF

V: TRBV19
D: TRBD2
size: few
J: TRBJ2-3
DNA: TGTGCCAGTAAAAGAGCGGGGAGCACAGATACGCAGTATTTT
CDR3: CASKRAGSTDTQYF

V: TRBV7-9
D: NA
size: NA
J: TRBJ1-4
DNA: TGTGCCAGCAGCCCCGACAGTACTAATGAAAAACTGTTTTTT
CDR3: CASSPDSTNEKLFF

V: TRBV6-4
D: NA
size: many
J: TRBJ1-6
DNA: TGTGCCAGCAGTGACGCGGGCAGTAATTCACCCCTCCACTTT
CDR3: CASSDAGSNSPLHF

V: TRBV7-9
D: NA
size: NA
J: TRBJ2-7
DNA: TGTGCCAGCAGCTTAGCTAGCTCCTACGAGCAGTACTTC
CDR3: CASSLASSYEQYF